Listed here is a single T cell receptor beta chain. The antigen remains unidentified. V lost 4 bases to trimming and J lost 5 bases; unmatched junction nucleotides: 6. The CDR3 spans 14 residues. The V gene's germline CDR1 is MGHRA and CDR2 YSYEKL. This sample is part of a study of T cell responses to AZD1222 COVID-19 vaccine. On the study more broadly: Both about-4-week and about-12-week second-dose recipients were combined. Study conclusions and caveats: Clonal diversity was possibly underestimated; the donors were predominantly white British and more often female. Spike as a whole was targeted by vaccine-associated CD4 TCRs, dominant at 160-218 and 743-854.

Profiling relied on immunoSEQ multiplex PCR, and the TCRdb table lists in-frame clones only, not all of them. Of roughly 140,000 clones detected, about 89% appear once; the ten largest clones hold 4% to 5%. The V and J genes are TRBV4-1 and TRBJ2-3; TRBD2 matches 7 bases. The TCR was taken from an adult in good health. The material sequenced was peripheral blood, taken on day 0 of AZD1222 vaccination. Written as DNA, the CDR3 is TGCGCCAGCAGCCCCCAAGGGGAGGGAGATACGCAGTATTTT. As protein: CASSPQGEGDTQYF.